Included here is one T cell receptor (beta chain) sequence, with context. These data originate in a study of chemoradiotherapy in HPV16-positive cancers. Per germline, CDR1 SGHDT and CDR2 YYEEEE. The CDR3 consists of 13 residues. The V and J ends lost 6 bases and 6 bases, in that order; junction bases with no gene match: 6. Only in-frame clones appear in the TCRdb table, and some are missing; sequencing was by immunoSEQ multiplex PCR. This table has several thousand clones, around 82% appearing once. This clonotype originated in a human donor with HPV-associated anogenital cancer. V gene TRBV5-6 combines with J gene TRBJ2-7; 10 bases fit TRBD1. Collection took place from a patient who underwent chemoradiotherapy. CDR3 in amino acids: CASTRDRGPEQYF. The DNA of the CDR3 is TGTGCCAGCACGCGGGACAGGGGTCCCGAGCAGTACTTC.